Included here is one TCR beta chain sequence, with context. Its antigen is unidentified. This CDR3 is 14 amino acids long. CDR1 and CDR2 from the germline V gene are DFQATT and SNEGSKA (reference sequence). V was cut by 6 bases and J by 0 bases, with 15 bases left in between. Treatment given: approximately 10-day PBMC culture with coronavirus spike peptide pools or control peptides (ViraFEST assay). This sample is drawn from a study of vaccination and CD4 T cells after COVID-19. The assay that was used to sequence DNA from cultured CD4+ T cells was the Oncomine TCR Beta short-read assay. One entry per CDR3 protein results from TCRdb running MiXCR on the PCR reads. In the table there are more than 10,000 distinct CDR3 sequences, roughly 69% of which are singletons.

This TCR was recovered from a human donor who had recovered from COVID-19. The rearrangement links TRBV20-1 to TRBJ2-7; TRBD2 is a possible D gene (6 bases). Material: CD4+ T cells from blood, cultured in vitro, obtained before SARS-CoV-2 vaccination. The CDR3 loop is CSAHGLTSSYEQYF. CDR3 in DNA: TGCAGTGCGCACGGCTTGACTAGCTCCTACGAGCAGTACTTC.